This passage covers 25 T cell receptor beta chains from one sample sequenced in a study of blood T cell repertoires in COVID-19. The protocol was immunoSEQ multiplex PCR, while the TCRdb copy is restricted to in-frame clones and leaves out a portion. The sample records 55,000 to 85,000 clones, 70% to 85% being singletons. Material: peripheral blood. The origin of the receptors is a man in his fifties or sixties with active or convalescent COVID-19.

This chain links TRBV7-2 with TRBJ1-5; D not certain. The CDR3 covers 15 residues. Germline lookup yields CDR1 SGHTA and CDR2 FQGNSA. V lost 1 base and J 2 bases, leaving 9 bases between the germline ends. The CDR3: CASSLVTFGNQPQHF. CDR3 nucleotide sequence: TGTGCCAGCAGCTTAGTAACTTTCGGCAATCAGCCCCAGCATTTT.

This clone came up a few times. CDR3 sequence reads: CASSYSTGFSNQPQHF. The CDR3 DNA reads TGTGCCAGCAGTTACTCGACAGGGTTTAGCAATCAGCCCCAGCATTTT. The chain employs TRBV6-6 and TRBJ1-5, with 7 bases matching TRBD1. Germline lookup yields CDR1 MNHNY and CDR2 SVGAGI (reference sequence). Trimming took 0 bases from V and 0 from J; bases not matched to a gene: 2. The CDR3 has 16 residues.

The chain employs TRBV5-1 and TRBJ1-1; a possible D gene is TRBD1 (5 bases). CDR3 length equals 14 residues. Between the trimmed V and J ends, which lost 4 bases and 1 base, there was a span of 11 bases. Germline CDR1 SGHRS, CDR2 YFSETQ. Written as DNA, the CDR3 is TGCGCCAGCAGCCCACCCGACAGGAACACTGAAGCTTTCTTT. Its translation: CASSPPDRNTEAFF.

CDR3 region: CASSHAFEETQYF. CDR3 sequence (DNA): TGTGCCAGCAGTCACGCCTTTGAGGAGACCCAGTACTTC. J is TRBJ2-5 and V is TRBV7-2; D is unclear. V was pared by 6 bases and J by 5 bases, with 13 bases between. The germline V gene has CDR1 SGHTA and CDR2 FQGNSA. The CDR3 runs 13 residues.

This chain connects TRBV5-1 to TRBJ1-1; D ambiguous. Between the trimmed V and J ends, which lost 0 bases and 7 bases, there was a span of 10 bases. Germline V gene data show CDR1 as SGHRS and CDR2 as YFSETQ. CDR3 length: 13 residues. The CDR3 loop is CASSLAGWSEAFF. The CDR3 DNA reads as TGCGCCAGCAGCTTGGCGGGTTGGAGTGAAGCTTTCTTT.

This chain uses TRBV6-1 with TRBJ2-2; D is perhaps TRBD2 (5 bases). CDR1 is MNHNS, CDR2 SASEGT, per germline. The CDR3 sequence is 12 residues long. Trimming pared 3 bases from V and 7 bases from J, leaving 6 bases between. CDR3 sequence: CASSERVGELFF. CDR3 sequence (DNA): TGTGCCAGCAGTGAGAGGGTCGGGGAGCTGTTTTTT.

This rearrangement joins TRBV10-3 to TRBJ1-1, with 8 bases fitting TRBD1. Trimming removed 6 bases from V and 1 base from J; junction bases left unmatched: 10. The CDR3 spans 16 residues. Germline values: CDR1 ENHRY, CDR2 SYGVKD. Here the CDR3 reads CAISRQGSIENTEAFF. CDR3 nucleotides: TGTGCCATCAGCCGACAGGGGAGCATAGAGAACACTGAAGCTTTCTTT.

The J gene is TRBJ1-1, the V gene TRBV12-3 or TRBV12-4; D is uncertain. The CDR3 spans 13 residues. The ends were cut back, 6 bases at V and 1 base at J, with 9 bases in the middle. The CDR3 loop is CASSPPPNTEAFF. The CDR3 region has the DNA TGTGCCAGCAGCCCCCCTCCGAACACTGAAGCTTTCTTT.

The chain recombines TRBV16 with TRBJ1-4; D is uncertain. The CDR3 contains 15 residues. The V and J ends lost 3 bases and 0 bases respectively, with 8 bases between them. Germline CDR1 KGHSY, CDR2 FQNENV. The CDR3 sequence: CASSQLLATNEKLFF. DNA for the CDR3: TGTGCCAGCAGCCAGTTACTTGCAACTAATGAAAAACTGTTTTTT. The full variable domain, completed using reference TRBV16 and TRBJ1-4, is GEEVAQTPKHLVRGEGQKAKLYCAPIKGHSYVFWYQQVLKNEFKFLISFQNENVFDETGMPKERFSAKCLPNSPCSLEIQATKLEDSAVYFCASSQLLATNEKLFFGSGTQLSVL.

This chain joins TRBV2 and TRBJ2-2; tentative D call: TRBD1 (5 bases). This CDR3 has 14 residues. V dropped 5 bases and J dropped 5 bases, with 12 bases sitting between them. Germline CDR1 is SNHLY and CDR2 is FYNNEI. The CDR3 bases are TGTGCCAGCAGTCTACAGGTTGGGACCGGGGAGCTGTTTTTT. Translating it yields CASSLQVGTGELFF.

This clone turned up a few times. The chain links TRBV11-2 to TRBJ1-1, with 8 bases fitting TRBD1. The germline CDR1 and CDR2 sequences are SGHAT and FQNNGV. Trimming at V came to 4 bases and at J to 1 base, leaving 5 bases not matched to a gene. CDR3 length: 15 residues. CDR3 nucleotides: TGTGCCAGCAGCTACGACAGGGGTTGGAACACTGAAGCTTTCTTT. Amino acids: CASSYDRGWNTEAFF.

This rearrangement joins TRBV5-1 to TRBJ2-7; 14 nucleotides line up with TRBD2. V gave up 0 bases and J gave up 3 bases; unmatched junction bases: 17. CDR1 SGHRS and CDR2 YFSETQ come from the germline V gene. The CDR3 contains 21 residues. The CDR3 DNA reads TGCGCCAGCAGCTTGGCCACGTGGACTAGCGGGGGGCCCCACAGAGACTACGAGCAGTACTTC. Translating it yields CASSLATWTSGGPHRDYEQYF. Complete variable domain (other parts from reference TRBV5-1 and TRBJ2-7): KAGVTQTPRYLIKTRGQQVTLSCSPISGHRSVSWYQQTPGQGLQFLFEYFSETQRNKGNFPGRFSGRQFSNSRSEMNVSTLELGDSALYLCASSLATWTSGGPHRDYEQYFGPGTRLTVT.

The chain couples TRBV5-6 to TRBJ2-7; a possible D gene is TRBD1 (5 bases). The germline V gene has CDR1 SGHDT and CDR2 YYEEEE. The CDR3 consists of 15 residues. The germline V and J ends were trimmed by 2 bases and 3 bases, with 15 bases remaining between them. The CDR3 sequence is CASSLPTSGIYEQYF. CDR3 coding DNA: TGTGCCAGCAGCTTACCAACCTCAGGGATCTACGAGCAGTACTTC.

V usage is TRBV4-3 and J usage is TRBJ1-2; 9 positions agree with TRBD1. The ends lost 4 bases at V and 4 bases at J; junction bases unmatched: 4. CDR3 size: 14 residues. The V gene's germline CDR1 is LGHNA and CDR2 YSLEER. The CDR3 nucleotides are TGCGCCAGCAGCCTTACAGGGGGCATCTATGGCTACACCTTC. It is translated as CASSLTGGIYGYTF.

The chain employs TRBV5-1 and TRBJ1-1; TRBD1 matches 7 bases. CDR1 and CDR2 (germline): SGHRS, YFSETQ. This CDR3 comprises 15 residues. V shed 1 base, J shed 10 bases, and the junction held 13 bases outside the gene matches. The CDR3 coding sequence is TGCGCCAGCAGCTTGCAGGTCCAGGGACAGTCAGTAGCTTTCTTT. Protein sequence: CASSLQVQGQSVAFF.

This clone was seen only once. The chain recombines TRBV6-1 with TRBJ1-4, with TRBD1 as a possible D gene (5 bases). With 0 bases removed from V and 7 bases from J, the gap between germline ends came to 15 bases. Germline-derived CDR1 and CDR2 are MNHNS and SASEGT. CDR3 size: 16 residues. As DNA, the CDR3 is TGTGCCAGCAGTGAAGCTCGAATGGACAAGTCTGAAAAACTGTTTTTT. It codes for CASSEARMDKSEKLFF.

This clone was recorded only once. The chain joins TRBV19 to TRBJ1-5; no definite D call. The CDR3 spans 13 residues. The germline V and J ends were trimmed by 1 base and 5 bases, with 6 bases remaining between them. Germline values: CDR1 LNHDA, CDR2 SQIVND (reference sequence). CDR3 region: CASSIARDQPQHF. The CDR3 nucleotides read TGTGCCAGTAGTATAGCTCGGGATCAGCCCCAGCATTTT.

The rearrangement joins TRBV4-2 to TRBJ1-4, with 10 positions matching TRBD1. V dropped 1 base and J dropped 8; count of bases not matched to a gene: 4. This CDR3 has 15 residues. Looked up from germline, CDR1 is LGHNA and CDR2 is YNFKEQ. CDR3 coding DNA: TGTGCCAGCAGCCAAGGAGGGACAGGGGAGGAAAAACTGTTTTTT. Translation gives CASSQGGTGEEKLFF.

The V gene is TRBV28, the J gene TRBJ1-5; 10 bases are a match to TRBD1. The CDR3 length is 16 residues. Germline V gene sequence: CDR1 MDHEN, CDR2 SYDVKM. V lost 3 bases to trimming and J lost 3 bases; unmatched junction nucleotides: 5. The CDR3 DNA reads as TGTGCCAGCAGTTTGTCGGGACAGGGGAACAATCAGCCCCAGCATTTT. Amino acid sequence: CASSLSGQGNNQPQHF.

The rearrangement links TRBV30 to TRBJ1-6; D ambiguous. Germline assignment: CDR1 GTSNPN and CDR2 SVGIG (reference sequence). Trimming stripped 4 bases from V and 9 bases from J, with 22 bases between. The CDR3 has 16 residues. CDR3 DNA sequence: TGTGCCTGGACCCAACCACGGGGATGGACGGGTTCACCCCTCCACTTT. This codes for CAWTQPRGWTGSPLHF.

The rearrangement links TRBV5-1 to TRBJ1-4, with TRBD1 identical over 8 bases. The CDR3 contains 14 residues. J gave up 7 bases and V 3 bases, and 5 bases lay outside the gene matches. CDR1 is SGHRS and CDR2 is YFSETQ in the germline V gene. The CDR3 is CASSSQGAREKLFF. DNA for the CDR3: TGCGCCAGCAGCTCCCAGGGGGCGCGTGAAAAACTGTTTTTT.

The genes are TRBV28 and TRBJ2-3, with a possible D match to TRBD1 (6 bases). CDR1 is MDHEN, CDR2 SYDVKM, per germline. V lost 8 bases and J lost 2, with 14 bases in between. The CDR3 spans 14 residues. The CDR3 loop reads CASGRTEPTDTQYF. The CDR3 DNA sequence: TGTGCCAGCGGGCGGACAGAACCCACAGATACGCAGTATTTT.

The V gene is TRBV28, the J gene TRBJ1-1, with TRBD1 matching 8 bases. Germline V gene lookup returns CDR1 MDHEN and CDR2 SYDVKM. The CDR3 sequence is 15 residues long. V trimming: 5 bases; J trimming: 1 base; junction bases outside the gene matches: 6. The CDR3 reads CASSEGGQENTEAFF. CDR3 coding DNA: TGTGCCAGCAGTGAGGGGGGACAGGAGAACACTGAAGCTTTCTTT.

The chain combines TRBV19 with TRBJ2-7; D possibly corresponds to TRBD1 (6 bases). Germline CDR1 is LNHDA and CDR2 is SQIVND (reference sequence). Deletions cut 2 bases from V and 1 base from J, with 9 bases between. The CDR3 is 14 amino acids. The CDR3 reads CASSIRRGSYEQYF. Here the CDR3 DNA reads TGTGCCAGTAGTATAAGAAGGGGGTCCTACGAGCAGTACTTC.

The CDR3 DNA reads as TGTGCCAGTAGGCTAAATGGCTACACCTTC. Encoded protein: CASRLNGYTF. The V call is TRBV19, the J call TRBJ1-2; D not certain. The CDR3 is 10 amino acids. V was trimmed by 6 bases and J by 6 bases, leaving 5 bases between them. Germline loops: CDR1 LNHDA, CDR2 SQIVND (reference sequence).